The entry that follows covers one T cell receptor (beta chain) sequence. There are 15 residues in the CDR3. The germline V gene encodes CDR1 SGHRS and CDR2 YFSETQ. V was shortened by 0 bases and J by 4 bases, with 13 bases between the two germline ends. The assay was immunoSEQ multiplex PCR, and TCRdb's table has in-frame clones only and misses some. The table lists over 400,000 clones, more than 75% of them singletons. The record originates from a study of shared clonotypes between healthy human individuals. The V and J genes are TRBV5-1 and TRBJ1-2, with D possibly being TRBD1 (6 bases). The specimen was PBMCs. This clonotype originated in a woman aged 40 to 49 in good health. Some clones in this sample may be carry-over from other donors' samples. CDR3 loop: CASSLAVGASYGYTF. In nucleotides, the CDR3 is TGCGCCAGCAGCTTGGCCGTGGGGGCCAGCTATGGCTACACCTTC.